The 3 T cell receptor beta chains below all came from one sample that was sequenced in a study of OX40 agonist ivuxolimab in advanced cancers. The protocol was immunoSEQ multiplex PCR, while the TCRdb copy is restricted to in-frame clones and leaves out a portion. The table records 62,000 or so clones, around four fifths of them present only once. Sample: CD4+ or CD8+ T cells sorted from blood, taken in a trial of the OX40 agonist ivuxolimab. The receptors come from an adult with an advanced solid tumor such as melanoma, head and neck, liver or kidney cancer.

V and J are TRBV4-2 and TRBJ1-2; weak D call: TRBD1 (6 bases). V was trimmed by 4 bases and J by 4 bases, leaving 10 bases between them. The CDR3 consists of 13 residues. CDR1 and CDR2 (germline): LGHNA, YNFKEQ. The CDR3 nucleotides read TGTGCCAGCAGCCCAGACAGGCTCTATGGCTACACCTTC. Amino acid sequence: CASSPDRLYGYTF.

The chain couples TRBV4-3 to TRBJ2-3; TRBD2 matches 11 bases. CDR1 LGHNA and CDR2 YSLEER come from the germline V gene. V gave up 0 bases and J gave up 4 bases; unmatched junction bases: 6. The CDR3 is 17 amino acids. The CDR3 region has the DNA TGCGCCAGCAGCCAAGAAATAGCGGGAGGGCCCGCAGATACGCAGTATTTT. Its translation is CASSQEIAGGPADTQYF.

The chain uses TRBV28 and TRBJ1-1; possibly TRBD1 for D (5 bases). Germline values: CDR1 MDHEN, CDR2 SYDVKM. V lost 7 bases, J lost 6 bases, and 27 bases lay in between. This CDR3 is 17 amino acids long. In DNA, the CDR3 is TGTGCCAGCACCGGAGCCGGAATTATCAGGGAAAGGGCTGAAGCTTTCTTT. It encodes CASTGAGIIRERAEAFF.